This T cell receptor (beta chain) was observed in a study of Ad26.COV2.S vaccination and SARS-CoV-2 variants. Study-wide results and limits: In vaccinated individuals, spike-specific CD8+ and CD4+ T cell responses reportedly displayed substantial breadth. Possible underestimation of total T cell responses by the TCR breadth and depth analyses was noted.

Concerning this clone: As yet, its antigen is unknown.

The repertoire was sequenced with immunoSEQ multiplex PCR; TCRdb's copy has only in-frame clones and lacks some. The sample lists more than 400,000 clones; 92% were seen once. The CDR3 contains 16 residues. CDR1 and CDR2 (germline): SGHAT, FQNNGV. Trimming removed 5 bases from V and 3 bases from J; junction bases left unmatched: 9. Stated treatment: some 19 received Ad26.COV2.S at low or high dose, single or two shots; 5 received placebo; per-sample allocation not given. Sampling was done on day 63 after the first vaccine or placebo injection. The V gene is TRBV11-2, the J gene TRBJ2-7; 11 nucleotides line up with TRBD1. This sequence was found in a person between 18 and 65 years old who received the Ad26.COV2.S COVID-19 vaccine or a placebo. The sample here was peripheral blood, taken in a trial of Ad26.COV2.S vaccine versus placebo. The CDR3 nucleotides read TGTGCCAGCAGCGCAGTGGGACAGGGGGGAGTCTACGAGCAGTACTTC. It encodes CASSAVGQGGVYEQYF.